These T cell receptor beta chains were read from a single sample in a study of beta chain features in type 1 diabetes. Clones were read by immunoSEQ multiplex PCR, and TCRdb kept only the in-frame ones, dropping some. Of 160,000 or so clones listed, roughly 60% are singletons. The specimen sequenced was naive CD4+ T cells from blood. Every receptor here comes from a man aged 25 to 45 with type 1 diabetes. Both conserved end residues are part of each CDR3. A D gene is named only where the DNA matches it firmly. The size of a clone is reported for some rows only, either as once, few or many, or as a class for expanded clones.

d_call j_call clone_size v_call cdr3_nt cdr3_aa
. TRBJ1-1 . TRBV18 TGTGCCAGCTCACCCGGGCGGAACACTGAAGCTTTCTTT CASSPGRNTEAFF
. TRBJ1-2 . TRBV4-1 TGCGCCAGCAGCCAAGATTACGGGCAGGGAAGTAACTATGGCTACACCTTC CASSQDYGQGSNYGYTF
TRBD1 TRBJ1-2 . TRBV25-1 TGTGCCAGCAGGCCCACGACAGGGCATGGCTACACCTTC CASRPTTGHGYTF
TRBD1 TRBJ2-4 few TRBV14 TGTGCCAGCAGCCCTGGAGACAGACAGGGGGCTTGGAACATTCAGTACTTC CASSPGDRQGAWNIQYF
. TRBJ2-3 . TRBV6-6 TGTGCCAGCCAGAACAGGAACACAGATACGCAGTATTTT CASQNRNTDTQYF
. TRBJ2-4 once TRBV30 TGTGCCTGGAGTGGGACCACGAACATTCAGTACTTC CAWSGTTNIQYF
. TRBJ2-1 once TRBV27 TGTGCCAGCAGCACATTACGCAATGAGCAGTTCTTC CASSTLRNEQFF
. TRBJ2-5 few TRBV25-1 TGTGCCAGCAGCATTGGGGCCCAAGAGACCCAGTACTTC CASSIGAQETQYF
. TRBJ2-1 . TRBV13 TGTGCCAGCAGCCCCTCCGCGGCGGCGGGCAATGAGCAGTTCTTC CASSPSAAAGNEQFF
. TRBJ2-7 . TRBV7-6 TGTGCCAGCAGCTCCTATAGAGGGGACGAGCAGTACTTC CASSSYRGDEQYF
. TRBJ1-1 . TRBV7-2 TGTGCCAGCAGCTTAGTTTCAGGGCCTAACGCGTGGGGAGAAGCTTTCTTT CASSLVSGPNAWGEAFF
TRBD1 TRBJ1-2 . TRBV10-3 TGTGCCATCAGCGAGCCGGGACAGGTTATTGGCTACACCTTC CAISEPGQVIGYTF
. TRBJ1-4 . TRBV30 TGTGCCTGGAGGGAAGCGGGAAAACTGTTTTTT CAWREAGKLFF
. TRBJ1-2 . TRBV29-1 TGCAGCGTCTCGGTGGACTATGGCTACACCTTC CSVSVDYGYTF
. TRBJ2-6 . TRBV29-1 TGCAGCGTTGTCGGGGGTGGTGGGGCCAACGTCCTGACTTTC CSVVGGGGANVLTF
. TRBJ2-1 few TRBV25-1 TGTGCCAGCAGTGCTCAGGGTATCTATGGCTACAATGAGCAGTTCTTC CASSAQGIYGYNEQFF
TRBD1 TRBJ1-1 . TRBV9 TGTGCCAGCAGCCTGGGACAGAGAGGGGTCACTGAAGCTTTCTTT CASSLGQRGVTEAFF
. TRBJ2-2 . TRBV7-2 TGTGCCAGCAGTCGAAGTCGGACCGGGGAGCTGTTTTTT CASSRSRTGELFF
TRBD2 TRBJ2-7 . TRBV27 TGTGCCAGCAGCAGTGCGGGAGCGGGCTACGAGCAGTACTTC CASSSAGAGYEQYF
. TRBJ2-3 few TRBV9 TGTGCCAGCAGCGTCGGATCCAGCGGCGATACGCAGTATTTT CASSVGSSGDTQYF
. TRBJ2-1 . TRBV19 TGTGCCAGTAGTTGGTTAGGACACGACAATGAGCAGTTCTTC CASSWLGHDNEQFF
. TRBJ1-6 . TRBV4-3 TGCGCCAGCAGCCGTTCGGTCGGGAACATGGATTCACCCCTCCACTTT CASSRSVGNMDSPLHF
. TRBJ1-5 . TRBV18 TGTGCCAGCTCACCTTCCCTAGTCAGCAATCAGCCCCAGCATTTT CASSPSLVSNQPQHF
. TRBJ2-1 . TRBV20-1 TGCAGTGTCGATGAGCAGTTCTTC CSVDEQFF
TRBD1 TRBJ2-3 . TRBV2 TGTGCCAGTACCCGACAGGGGAGTTCCACAGATACGCAGTATTTT CASTRQGSSTDTQYF
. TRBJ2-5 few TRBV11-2 TGTGCCAGCAGCTCCGCACAGCTAGAGACCCAGTACTTC CASSSAQLETQYF
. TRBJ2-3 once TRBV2 TGTGCCACCAAACTTGGGGGGACTAGCACAGATACGCAGTATTTT CATKLGGTSTDTQYF
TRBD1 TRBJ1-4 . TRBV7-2 TGTGCCAGCAGCTTAGCGCGGACAGGGAAAAAACTGTTTTTT CASSLARTGKKLFF
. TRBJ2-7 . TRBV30 TGTGCCTGGAGTACAGGACGGCATAGCTCCTACGAGCAGTACTTC CAWSTGRHSSYEQYF
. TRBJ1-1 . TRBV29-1 TGCAGCGTTAGGCCAGGTAATGAAGCTTTCTTT CSVRPGNEAFF
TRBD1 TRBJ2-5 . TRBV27 TGTGCCAGCAGTTTATTAGGGGGCGGCCAAGAGACCCAGTACTTC CASSLLGGGQETQYF
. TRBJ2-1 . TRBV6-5 TGTGCCAGCAGTTACGCGGGACCCAATGAGCAGTTCTTC CASSYAGPNEQFF
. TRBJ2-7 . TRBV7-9 TGTGCCAGCAGTGGTGGAGGAACTTCCTACGAGCAGTACTTC CASSGGGTSYEQYF
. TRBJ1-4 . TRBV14 TGTGCCAGCAGCCGGGGGATTAATGAAAAACTGTTTTTT CASSRGINEKLFF
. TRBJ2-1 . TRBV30 TGTGCCTGGAGTGTACGGGGAAGCTCCTACAATGAGCAGTTCTTC CAWSVRGSSYNEQFF
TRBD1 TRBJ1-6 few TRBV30 TGTGCCTGGACTATCAGGACAGGGGCCGGTAGTGCACCCCTCCACTTT CAWTIRTGAGSAPLHF
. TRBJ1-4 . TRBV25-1 TGTGCCAGCAGTGAAAGGGGGGTAGCTAATGAAAAACTGTTTTTT CASSERGVANEKLFF
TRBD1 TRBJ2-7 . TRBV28 TGTGCCAGCAACCCGGGACAGAGAGCCTCCTACGAGCAGTACTTC CASNPGQRASYEQYF
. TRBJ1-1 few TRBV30 TGTGCCTGGATGTACGTTCCCCTGAACACTGAAGCTTTCTTT CAWMYVPLNTEAFF
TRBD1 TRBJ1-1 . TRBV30 TGTGCCTGGAGTACAGGGGACACTGAAGCTTTCTTT CAWSTGDTEAFF
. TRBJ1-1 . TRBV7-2 TGTGCCAGCAGTCCCGCAGGGAAAACCACTGAAGCTTTCTTT CASSPAGKTTEAFF
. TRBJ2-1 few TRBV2 TGTGCCAGCAGTGAAAGACTCGTTGGCGATGAGCAGTTCTTC CASSERLVGDEQFF
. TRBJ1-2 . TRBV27 TGTGCCAGCAGTGCCACAGGGTACGGCTACACCTTC CASSATGYGYTF
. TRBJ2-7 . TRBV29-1 TGCAGCGTTTCGGGCAGACACTTCTACGAGCAGTACTTC CSVSGRHFYEQYF
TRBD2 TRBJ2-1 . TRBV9 TGTGCCAGCAGTCCGGGACTAGCGGCGTACAATGAGCAGTTCTTC CASSPGLAAYNEQFF
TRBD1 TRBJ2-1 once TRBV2 TGTGCCAGCACTGAACAGGGGAGCTCCTACAATGAGCAGTTCTTC CASTEQGSSYNEQFF
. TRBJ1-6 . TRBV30 TGTGCCTGGTCTGGGCAATATAATTCACCCCTCCACTTT CAWSGQYNSPLHF
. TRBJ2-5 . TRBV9 TGTGCCAGCAGCGGAAATACAGGGCCCCAAGAGACCCAGTACTTC CASSGNTGPQETQYF
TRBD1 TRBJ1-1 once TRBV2 TGTGCCAGCAGTGCGGGACAGCAGAACACTGAAGCTTTCTTT CASSAGQQNTEAFF
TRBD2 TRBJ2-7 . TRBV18 TGTGCCAGCTCCCCGACCGCTAGCGGGGGACTCTACGAGCAGTACTTC CASSPTASGGLYEQYF
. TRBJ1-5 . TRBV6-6 TGTGCCAGCAGTTACAATAGGGGAGGGAATCAGCCCCAGCATTTT CASSYNRGGNQPQHF
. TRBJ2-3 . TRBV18 TGTGCCAGCTCACCACCCCTTCCGGGGGGCCGCACAGATACGCAGTATTTT CASSPPLPGGRTDTQYF
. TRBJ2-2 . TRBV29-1 TGCAGCGTCCAACAGATCACCGGGGAGCTGTTTTTT CSVQQITGELFF